Each of the 25 T cell receptor beta chains below was sequenced from the same sample in a study of T cells expressing NK-cell markers. Reanalyzing the 5' RACE reads, TCRdb keeps one entry per CDR3 protein, without DNA. The sample table includes 350,000 to 450,000 distinct CDR3 sequences. Sequenced material: blood T cells: a sorted CD56 or NKG2C T cell subset, CD4+ or CD8+ T cells, or bulk PBMC T cells (not recorded which). Every receptor here comes from a man aged 18-75 years in good health.

This sequence joins TRBV27 and TRBJ1-6. This CDR3 has 15 amino acids. Germline V gene data show CDR1 as MNHEY and CDR2 as SMNVEV (reference sequence). The CDR3 here is CASSFVAAQNSPLHF.

The rearrangement joins TRBV4-2 to TRBJ1-2; the D call from TCRdb, TRBD1, cannot be confirmed without DNA. Germline V lookup: CDR1 LGHNA, CDR2 YNFKEQ. This CDR3 contains 16 residues. This CDR3 is CASSQDLQQGESHYTF.

The CDR3 protein is CASSGRGGNYEQYF. The V and J genes are TRBV2 and TRBJ2-7; no DNA is available, so the TRBD2 call from TCRdb remains unchecked. The CDR3 is 14 amino acids. The germline gives CDR1 SNHLY, CDR2 FYNNEI.

The gene calls are TRBV27 and TRBJ2-2; TCRdb picks TRBD1, but there is no DNA to check that call. CDR1 is MNHEY and CDR2 is SMNVEV in the germline V gene (reference sequence). The CDR3 covers 14 residues. The CDR3 reads CASRLAGAGGELFF.

This rearrangement joins TRBV29-1 to TRBJ2-7; lacking DNA, the TRBD2 call made by TCRdb goes unchecked. The length of the CDR3 is 18 residues. The germline gives CDR1 SQVTM, CDR2 ANQGSEA. CDR3 loop: CSVLKLTSGGAPSYEQYF.

J is TRBJ1-2 and V is TRBV5-4. The CDR3 has 14 residues. CDR1 SGHNT and CDR2 YYREEE come from the germline V gene (reference sequence). The CDR3 reads CASSRDNLLYGYTF.

The rearrangement joins TRBV24-1 to TRBJ2-3. The germline V gene encodes CDR1 KGHDR and CDR2 SFDVKD. The CDR3 has 13 amino acids. CDR3 in amino acids: CATSDPTEDTQYF.

The rearrangement uses TRBV6-1 and TRBJ2-5; TCRdb lists TRBD1, though no DNA is available to test this call. The CDR3 is made up of 15 amino acids. The germline V gene has CDR1 MNHNS and CDR2 SASEGT. CDR3: CASRPINVGRETQYF.

V usage is TRBV6-5 and J usage is TRBJ1-1; TCRdb returns TRBD1, unconfirmable since there is no DNA. CDR1 is MNHEY, CDR2 SVGAGI, per germline. The CDR3 runs to 15 residues. CDR3 region: CASSTTGFSNTEAFF.

The gene calls are TRBV27 and TRBJ2-5; TCRdb's D call, TRBD1, is unchecked because there is no DNA. This CDR3 is 12 amino acids long. Germline V gene sequence: CDR1 MNHEY, CDR2 SMNVEV (reference sequence). The CDR3 loop is CASSPQGVTQYF.

The gene calls are TRBV7-9 and TRBJ1-1. The CDR3 contains 15 residues. The germline V gene has CDR1 SEHNR and CDR2 FQNEAQ (reference sequence). The CDR3 spells CASSFTTAQNTEAFF.

CDR3 amino acids: CSARPLGQGRDEQYF. V and J are TRBV20-1 and TRBJ2-7; TCRdb's D call, TRBD1, is unchecked because there is no DNA. Germline CDR1 is DFQATT and CDR2 is SNEGSKA (reference sequence). This CDR3 region has 15 residues.

The chain is built from TRBV6-5 and TRBJ1-1; TCRdb selects TRBD1, and the lack of DNA leaves this call unchecked. Germline V gene data show CDR1 as MNHEY and CDR2 as SVGAGI. The CDR3 covers 17 residues. CDR3 loop: CASSSDRGLRGNTEAFF.

The V call is TRBV5-1, the J call TRBJ2-1; TCRdb indicates TRBD1, and absent DNA this call remains unverified. In germline, CDR1 is SGHRS, CDR2 YFSETQ. The CDR3 spans 14 residues. This CDR3 is CASSLGGGYNEQFF.

This clonotype counts as medium-sized by frequency. The chain uses TRBV6-5 and TRBJ2-7; TCRdb's assignment of TRBD1 cannot be checked, as there is no DNA. CDR1 and CDR2 from the germline V gene are MNHEY and SVGAGI. This CDR3 region has 14 residues. This chain's CDR3 is CASSYGGRGVEQYF.

The chain uses TRBV5-1 and TRBJ2-4; TCRdb proposes TRBD1, but this gene call is untestable without DNA. The CDR3 runs to 14 residues. Germline V gives CDR1 SGHRS, CDR2 YFSETQ. CDR3 protein: CASSLDGTKNIQYF.

The chain is built from TRBV6-2 or TRBV6-3 and TRBJ2-7; the TRBD2 assignment by TCRdb is unverifiable without DNA. The CDR3 extends over 18 amino acids. Germline values: CDR1 MNHEY, CDR2 SVGEGT. The CDR3 region is CASSYKLAGGSVSYEQYF.

The rearrangement joins TRBV25-1 to TRBJ1-4; TCRdb's D call of TRBD1 is untestable without DNA. This CDR3 contains 15 residues. CDR1 is MGHDK, CDR2 SYGVNS, per germline. The CDR3 region is CASSEFRQGSEKLFF.

CDR3 protein: CSAREQRAPYDTQYF. The chain uses TRBV20-1 and TRBJ2-3; TCRdb proposes TRBD2, but this gene call is untestable without DNA. CDR3 length: 15 residues. Germline lookup yields CDR1 DFQATT and CDR2 SNEGSKA (reference sequence).

The chain employs TRBV7-2 and TRBJ2-7; TCRdb designates TRBD1, a call that cannot be tested without DNA. Germline CDR1 and CDR2: SGHTA and FQGNSA. The CDR3 length is 14 residues. CDR3 sequence reads: CASSRDRGLNEQYF.

The V call is TRBV7-9, the J call TRBJ2-1; with no DNA, the TCRdb D assignment of TRBD1 cannot be verified. This CDR3 has 21 amino acids. The V gene's germline CDR1 is SEHNR and CDR2 FQNEAQ (reference sequence). The CDR3 sequence: CASSSVPTGTGRASSYNEQFF.

V and J are TRBV5-1 and TRBJ2-3. Germline V gene lookup returns CDR1 SGHRS and CDR2 YFSETQ. The CDR3 has 16 residues. CDR3 region: CASRDQSGLVTDTQYF. Looking up the rest from reference TRBV5-1 and TRBJ2-3 gives the full variable domain: KAGVTQTPRYLIKTRGQQVTLSCSPISGHRSVSWYQQTPGQGLQFLFEYFSETQRNKGNFPGRFSGRQFSNSRSEMNVSTLELGDSALYLCASRDQSGLVTDTQYFGPGTRLTVL.

The chain employs TRBV3-1 and TRBJ2-5; TCRdb proposes TRBD1, but this gene call is untestable without DNA. This CDR3 is 14 amino acids long. Germline loops: CDR1 LGHDT, CDR2 YNNKEL (reference sequence). CDR3 amino acids: CASSQSGGSETQYF.

CDR3 in amino acids: CSVQGATNEKLFF. The chain combines TRBV29-1 with TRBJ1-4; lacking DNA, the TRBD1 call made by TCRdb goes unchecked. Germline V gives CDR1 SQVTM, CDR2 ANQGSEA. The CDR3 spans 13 residues.

Here the CDR3 reads CASSQRPDFSGVLNEQFF. This rearrangement joins TRBV3-1 to TRBJ2-1; absent DNA, TCRdb's TRBD2 call cannot be checked. CDR1 is LGHDT, CDR2 YNNKEL, per germline (reference sequence). The CDR3 runs to 18 residues.